The 9 T cell receptor beta chains listed next were all sequenced from one sample in a study of PD-L1 blockade in urothelial cancer. The repertoire was sequenced with immunoSEQ multiplex PCR; TCRdb's copy has only in-frame clones and lacks some. The top ten clones hold approximately 25% of a sample with about 45,000 clones, more than 70% of them seen once. The sample's time point: pretreatment peripheral blood. The input for sequencing was PBMCs, taken around atezolizumab (anti-PD-L1) treatment. All receptors come from a donor over 35 with urothelial cancer.

The V gene is TRBV29-1, the J gene TRBJ2-7, with 14 bases fitting TRBD2. The V segment lost 7 bases and the J segment 5 bases; nucleotides outside the gene matches: 4. The CDR3 contains 13 residues. The germline gives CDR1 SQVTM, CDR2 ANQGSEA. The CDR3 loop reads CSAGTSGSDEQYF. In DNA form, the CDR3 reads TGCAGCGCCGGGACTAGCGGGAGCGACGAGCAGTACTTC.

The J gene is TRBJ2-7, the V gene TRBV7-2; 8 positions agree with TRBD1. Germline lookup yields CDR1 SGHTA and CDR2 FQGNSA. After removal of 5 bases from V and 3 bases from J, the junction contained 6 bases not matched to a gene. The CDR3 is made up of 14 amino acids. CDR3 in amino acids: CASSPTGDSYEQYF. In DNA, the CDR3 is TGTGCCAGCAGCCCGACAGGGGACAGCTACGAGCAGTACTTC.

The rearrangement uses TRBV21-1 and TRBJ2-3; the DNA was not used to check the table's D call, TRBD2. TRBV21-1 is annotated as a pseudogene. This CDR3 spans 16 amino acids. This chain's CDR3 is CASSKGRLAARLGQYF. The CDR3 nucleotides read TGTGCCAGCAGCAAAGGTAGGCTAGCGGCCCGCTTGGGGCAGTATTTT.

The V gene is TRBV5-1, the J gene TRBJ1-1; a weak D match, TRBD1 (5 bases). The germline V and J ends were trimmed by 0 bases and 6 bases, with 9 bases remaining between them. CDR1 is SGHRS and CDR2 is YFSETQ in the germline V gene. CDR3 length: 13 amino acids. The DNA for the CDR3 is TGCGCCAGCAGCTTGGGGGGGACTTCTGAAGCTTTCTTT. Translation gives CASSLGGTSEAFF. The full variable domain, completed using reference TRBV5-1 and TRBJ1-1, is KAGVTQTPRYLIKTRGQQVTLSCSPISGHRSVSWYQQTPGQGLQFLFEYFSETQRNKGNFPGRFSGRQFSNSRSEMNVSTLELGDSALYLCASSLGGTSEAFFGQGTRLTVV.

The chain links TRBV19 to TRBJ2-7; TRBD1 might be the D (6 bases). The CDR3 has 17 residues. V gave up 4 bases and J gave up 2 bases, with 21 bases separating them. CDR1 is LNHDA and CDR2 is SQIVND in the germline V gene (reference sequence). CDR3 residues: CASSTRTARTLTYEQYF. DNA of the CDR3: TGTGCCAGTAGTACCAGGACAGCAAGGACGTTGACCTACGAGCAGTACTTC.

The DNA of the CDR3 is TGTGCCAGCAGTTACTCTGGGACTAGCTACAATGAGCAGTTCTTC. It specifies CASSYSGTSYNEQFF. The chain is built from TRBV6-5 and TRBJ2-1; 8 bases agree with TRBD2. Germline V gene data show CDR1 as MNHEY and CDR2 as SVGAGI. Trimming at V came to 0 bases and at J to 3 bases, leaving 1 base not matched to a gene. The CDR3 length is 15 residues.

This clone showed up just once. In DNA, the CDR3 is TGTGCCAGCAGTTTAGGGGGGGGAAACATTCAGTACTTC. It codes for CASSLGGGNIQYF. This chain connects TRBV27 to TRBJ2-4; 7 bases map to TRBD2. The CDR3 is made up of 13 amino acids. Germline CDR1 is MNHEY and CDR2 is SMNVEV (reference sequence). After removal of 2 bases from V and 6 bases from J, the junction contained 1 base not matched to a gene.

This chain connects TRBV7-3 to TRBJ2-1; 7 bases line up with TRBD2. Germline V gene lookup returns CDR1 SGHTA and CDR2 FQGTGA. The CDR3 sequence is 13 residues long. V was clipped by 5 bases and J by 9 bases; unmatched bases: 7. The chain's CDR3 is CASSPPGGSEQFF. CDR3 bases: TGTGCCAGCAGCCCCCCCGGGGGGAGTGAGCAGTTCTTC.

The chain joins TRBV11-2 to TRBJ2-3, with D possibly being TRBD1 (6 bases). The V end was cut by 3 bases, the J end by 8 bases, with 9 bases between. Germline CDR1 reads SGHAT; CDR2 reads FQNNGV. This CDR3 has 12 amino acids. This chain's CDR3 is CASSLGHSTQYF. DNA for the CDR3: TGTGCCAGCAGCTTGGGACATAGTACGCAGTATTTT.